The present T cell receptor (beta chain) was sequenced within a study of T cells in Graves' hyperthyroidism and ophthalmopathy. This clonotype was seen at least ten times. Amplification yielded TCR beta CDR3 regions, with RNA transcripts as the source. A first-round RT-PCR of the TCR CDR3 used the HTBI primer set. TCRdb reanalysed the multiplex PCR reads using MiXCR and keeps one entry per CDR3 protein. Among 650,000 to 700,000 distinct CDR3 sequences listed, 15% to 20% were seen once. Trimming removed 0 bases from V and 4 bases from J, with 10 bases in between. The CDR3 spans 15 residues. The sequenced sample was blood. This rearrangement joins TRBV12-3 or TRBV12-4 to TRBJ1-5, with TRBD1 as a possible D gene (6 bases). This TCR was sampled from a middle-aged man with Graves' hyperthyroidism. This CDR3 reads CASSLARGWNQPQHF. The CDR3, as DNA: TGTGCCAGCAGTTTAGCCAGGGGCTGGAATCAGCCCCAGCATTTT.